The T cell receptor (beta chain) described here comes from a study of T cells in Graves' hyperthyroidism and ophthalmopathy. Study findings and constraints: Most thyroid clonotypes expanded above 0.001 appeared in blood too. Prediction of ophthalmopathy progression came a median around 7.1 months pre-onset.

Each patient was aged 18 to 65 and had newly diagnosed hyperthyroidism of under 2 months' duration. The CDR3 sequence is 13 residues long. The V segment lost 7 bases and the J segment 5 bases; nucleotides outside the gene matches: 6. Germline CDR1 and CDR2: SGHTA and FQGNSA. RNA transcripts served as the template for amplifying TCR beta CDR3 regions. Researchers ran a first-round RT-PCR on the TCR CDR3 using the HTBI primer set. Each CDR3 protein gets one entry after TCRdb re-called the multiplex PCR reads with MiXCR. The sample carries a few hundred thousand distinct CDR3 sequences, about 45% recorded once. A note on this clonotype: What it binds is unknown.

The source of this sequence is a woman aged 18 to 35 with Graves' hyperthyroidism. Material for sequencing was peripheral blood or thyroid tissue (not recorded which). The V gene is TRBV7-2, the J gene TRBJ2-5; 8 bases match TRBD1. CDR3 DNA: TGTGCCAGCACACAGGGGACAGGCGAGACCCAGTACTTC. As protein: CASTQGTGETQYF.